This entry lists 29 T cell receptor beta chains sequenced from one sample in a study of T cell responses to AZD1222 COVID-19 vaccine. Method: immunoSEQ multiplex PCR; TCRdb's copy keeps in-frame clones and lacks some. The data contain 110,000 to 150,000 clones, over 75% of them singletons. This specimen was peripheral blood, taken on day 0 of AZD1222 vaccination. These receptors were taken from an adult in good health.

The chain has TRBV25-1 and TRBJ2-1, with 9 bases lining up with TRBD2. With V trimmed by 6 bases and J by 15 bases, 21 bases remained unmatched. This CDR3 comprises 16 residues. Germline V lookup: CDR1 MGHDK, CDR2 SYGVNS. The CDR3 spells CASRPAGARGGSEGFF. The DNA of the CDR3 is TGTGCCAGCAGACCCGCCGGGGCGCGGGGGGGCTCTGAGGGGTTCTTC.

The V call is TRBV28, the J call TRBJ1-2; unclear D gene. The CDR3 consists of 15 residues. Germline V gene lookup returns CDR1 MDHEN and CDR2 SYDVKM. The V end lost 2 bases, the J end lost 1 base, and 11 bases lay between the germline ends. CDR3 nucleotides: TGTGCCAGCAGTTTACCCTACCCACGTAACTATGGCTACACCTTC. Translated, it gives CASSLPYPRNYGYTF.

This chain joins TRBV6-6 and TRBJ2-7; 7 bases are shared with TRBD1. Germline loops: CDR1 MNHNY, CDR2 SVGAGI (reference sequence). Trimming at V came to 2 bases and at J to 6 bases, leaving 7 bases not matched to a gene. This CDR3 contains 14 residues. CDR3 residues: CASSYGLQGPEQYF. The CDR3 nucleotides are TGTGCCAGCAGTTACGGTTTACAGGGGCCCGAGCAGTACTTC.

V is TRBV1 and J is TRBJ2-5; TRBD2, the table's D call, lacks a check against the DNA. TRBV1 is given as a pseudogene. CDR3 length: 18 amino acids. The chain's CDR3 is CTSSQPGTSGGDRETQYF. The CDR3 DNA sequence: TGCACCAGCAGCCAACCGGGGACTAGCGGGGGGGATAGAGAGACCCAGTACTTC.

This sequence joins TRBV7-8 and TRBJ2-5, with 7 nucleotides matching TRBD1. V shed 5 bases and J 3 bases; nucleotides not matched to a gene: 3. This CDR3 region has 13 residues. Germline V gene lookup returns CDR1 SGHVS and CDR2 FQNEAQ. The CDR3 region has the DNA TGTGCCAGCAGCGTCGACAGGGAAGAGACCCAGTACTTC. Residues: CASSVDREETQYF.

The genes are TRBV30 and TRBJ1-1; D gene ambiguous. The CDR3 totals 13 residues. Germline-derived CDR1 and CDR2 are GTSNPN and SVGIG (reference sequence). V lost 3 bases to trimming and J lost 1 base, with 9 bases between them. The CDR3 region is CAWRRATNTEAFF. Written as DNA, the CDR3 is TGTGCCTGGAGAAGGGCCACGAACACTGAAGCTTTCTTT.

The chain recombines TRBV6-1 with TRBJ1-5, with D unresolved. The CDR3 runs to 15 residues. V was shortened by 0 bases and J by 7 bases, with 13 bases between the two germline ends. CDR1 MNHNS and CDR2 SASEGT come from the germline V gene. In nucleotides, the CDR3 is TGTGCCAGCAGTGAAGCGCTTGTGAGAAGGCAGCCCCAGCATTTT. This codes for CASSEALVRRQPQHF.

This CDR3 reads CASSQAPSGGRSSYNEQFF. The CDR3 coding sequence is TGCGCCAGCAGCCAAGCACCTAGCGGGGGGCGGAGCTCCTACAATGAGCAGTTCTTC. The chain recombines TRBV4-1 with TRBJ2-1, with 11 bases identical to TRBD2. CDR3 length equals 19 residues. Unmatched junction bases numbered 8, after V lost 1 base and J lost 0 bases. Germline assignment: CDR1 MGHRA and CDR2 YSYEKL.

The chain joins TRBV6-4 to TRBJ2-5; 10 bases agree with TRBD2. Germline CDR1 MRHNA, CDR2 SNTAGT. The CDR3 extends over 13 amino acids. CDR3 amino acids: CVKTSGVQETQYF. The CDR3 DNA follows: TGTGTCAAAACTAGCGGGGTCCAAGAGACCCAGTACTTC.

The chain couples TRBV7-3 to TRBJ2-1; 8 bases map to TRBD2. Germline assignment: CDR1 SGHTA and CDR2 FQGTGA. This CDR3 is built from 15 residues. Germline trimming cut 5 bases from V and 5 bases from J; bases unmatched to any gene: 8. For the CDR3, the DNA is TGTGCCAGCAGCGTTACTAGCGGAAGGCACAATGAGCAGTTCTTC. Its protein is CASSVTSGRHNEQFF.

V usage is TRBV19 and J usage is TRBJ2-7; D call uncertain. V lost 6 bases and J 2 bases, leaving 8 bases between the germline ends. The germline V gene has CDR1 LNHDA and CDR2 SQIVND (reference sequence). The CDR3 runs 12 residues. In DNA form, the CDR3 reads TGTGCCAGTAGCGGAGTAACCTACGAGCAGTACTTC. It yields the protein CASSGVTYEQYF.

The genes are TRBV6-5 and TRBJ1-1, with no clear D. The CDR3 covers 15 residues. Trimming removed 7 bases from V and 3 bases from J, with 18 bases in between. Germline lookup yields CDR1 MNHEY and CDR2 SVGAGI. CDR3 in DNA: TGTGCCAGCATCTCAACACGGCGGCGGGACACTGAAGCTTTCTTT. Protein: CASISTRRRDTEAFF.

The chain combines TRBV10-3 with TRBJ2-7, with a possible D match to TRBD2 (7 bases). Deletions cut 2 bases from V and 3 bases from J, with 23 bases between. The length of the CDR3 is 18 residues. The V gene's germline CDR1 is ENHRY and CDR2 SYGVKD. This chain's CDR3 is CAISENSLGGQDGYEQYF. The CDR3, as DNA: TGTGCCATCAGTGAGAACTCCCTCGGGGGGCAGGACGGCTACGAGCAGTACTTC.

The CDR3 here is CASSVDSNTEAFF. In nucleotides, the CDR3 is TGTGCCAGCAGTGTGGACAGCAACACTGAAGCTTTCTTT. The chain recombines TRBV6-4 with TRBJ1-1; possibly TRBD1 for D (6 bases). Germline V gene lookup returns CDR1 MRHNA and CDR2 SNTAGT. V dropped 4 bases and J dropped 2 bases, with 8 bases sitting between them. There are 13 residues in the CDR3.

This chain uses TRBV7-2 with TRBJ2-1, with 7 bases aligning to TRBD2. With 4 bases clipped from V and 15 bases from J, the junction kept 15 bases outside the gene matches. The CDR3 runs to 14 residues. Germline V gene lookup returns CDR1 SGHTA and CDR2 FQGNSA. CDR3 sequence: CASSSRRWAGELFF. The CDR3, as DNA: TGTGCCAGCAGCTCGAGAAGGTGGGCGGGAGAGTTGTTCTTC.

J is TRBJ1-2 and V is TRBV19, with a weak D call TRBD1 (6 bases). CDR1 and CDR2 (germline): LNHDA, SQIVND (reference sequence). This CDR3 comprises 14 residues. Trimming shortened V by 7 bases and J by 2 bases, and 14 bases separated the two germline ends. The CDR3 spells CASTTGQPNYGYTF. CDR3 sequence (DNA): TGTGCCAGTACCACAGGACAGCCAAACTATGGCTACACCTTC. The variable domain in full, completed from reference TRBV19 and TRBJ1-2, reads DGGITQSPKYLFRKEGQNVTLSCEQNLNHDAMYWYRQDPGQGLRLIYYSQIVNDFQKGDIAEGYSVSREKKESFPLTVTSAQKNPTAFYLCASTTGQPNYGYTFGSGTRLTVV.

This chain links TRBV27 with TRBJ1-5, with D perhaps TRBD1 (5 bases). This CDR3 region has 15 residues. Germline CDR1 MNHEY, CDR2 SMNVEV (reference sequence). V was trimmed by 3 bases and J by 3 bases, leaving 12 bases between them. The CDR3 loop is CASSFGGRNNQPQHF. CDR3 in DNA: TGTGCCAGCAGTTTTGGGGGACGGAACAATCAGCCCCAGCATTTT.

This chain uses TRBV6-5 with TRBJ1-6; weak D call: TRBD1 (5 bases). The V end lost 6 bases, the J end lost 9 bases, and 15 bases lay between the germline ends. The CDR3 has 14 residues. The germline CDR1 and CDR2 sequences are MNHEY and SVGAGI. The CDR3 DNA is TGTGCCAGCAGCGCGGGACCCTTCCCTTCACCCCTCCACTTT. It specifies CASSAGPFPSPLHF.

The chain recombines TRBV7-9 with TRBJ1-2; TRBD1 is a possible D gene (5 bases). The V and J ends lost 1 base and 8 bases respectively, with 8 bases between them. Germline lookup yields CDR1 SEHNR and CDR2 FQNEAQ (reference sequence). CDR3 length equals 12 residues. The CDR3 nucleotides read TGTGCCAGCAGCTTAGGCCGGGGCGGCTACACCTTC. Its protein product is CASSLGRGGYTF.

The chain couples TRBV2 to TRBJ1-3; no firm D call. Germline CDR1 SNHLY, CDR2 FYNNEI. V lost 2 bases and J 2 bases, leaving 10 bases between the germline ends. This CDR3 has 15 residues. The CDR3 loop is CASSEQALTGNTIYF. As DNA, the CDR3 is TGTGCCAGCAGTGAACAAGCCTTGACTGGAAACACCATATATTTT.

The V and J genes are TRBV30 and TRBJ2-1; D unclear. CDR1 and CDR2 from the germline V gene are GTSNPN and SVGIG (reference sequence). This CDR3 comprises 13 residues. Between the trimmed V and J ends, which lost 0 bases and 3 bases, there was a span of 6 bases. The CDR3 DNA reads TGTGCCTGGAGTGTAATTCGCTACAATGAGCAGTTCTTC. It encodes CAWSVIRYNEQFF.

The rearrangement joins TRBV3-1 (or the pseudogene TRBV3-2) to TRBJ1-1; TRBD1 agrees at 11 bases. The ends lost 1 base at V and 0 bases at J; junction bases unmatched: 4. The CDR3 runs to 17 residues. CDR1 and CDR2 (germline): LGHDT, YNNKEL (reference sequence). CDR3 sequence reads: CASSQGRTGGMNTEAFF. CDR3 nucleotides: TGTGCCAGCAGCCAAGGACGGACAGGGGGCATGAACACTGAAGCTTTCTTT.

The rearrangement links TRBV10-3 to TRBJ1-1; D might be TRBD1 (5 bases). Trimming took off 0 bases at V and 5 bases at J, with 10 bases between the two ends. The CDR3 is 14 amino acids. Germline values: CDR1 ENHRY, CDR2 SYGVKD. The chain's CDR3 is CAISESTGGTEAFF. CDR3 nucleotide sequence: TGTGCCATCAGTGAGTCGACGGGGGGGACTGAAGCTTTCTTT.

The CDR3 spells CAWSALIFSGNTIYF. The CDR3 DNA is TGTGCCTGGAGTGCATTAATCTTCTCTGGAAACACCATATATTTT. The chain joins TRBV30 to TRBJ1-3; D call uncertain. The CDR3 extends over 15 amino acids. The V and J ends lost 1 base and 0 bases respectively, with 10 bases between them. Germline CDR1 GTSNPN, CDR2 SVGIG (reference sequence).

The V call is TRBV2, the J call TRBJ1-5; D gene ambiguous. Germline V gene lookup returns CDR1 SNHLY and CDR2 FYNNEI. V was clipped by 3 bases and J by 6 bases, with 12 bases between them. The CDR3 consists of 14 residues. The CDR3 is CASSDSQAGQPQHF. For the CDR3, the DNA is TGTGCCAGCAGTGACTCGCAGGCGGGTCAGCCCCAGCATTTT.

This rearrangement joins TRBV5-1 to TRBJ2-3; 14 bases align to TRBD2. V lost 4 bases to trimming and J lost 5 bases; unmatched junction nucleotides: 6. The CDR3 runs to 16 residues. Germline V gene sequence: CDR1 SGHRS, CDR2 YFSETQ. CDR3 DNA sequence: TGCGCCAGCAGCAGACTAGCGGGAGGGCCGATAGATACGCAGTATTTT. It yields the protein CASSRLAGGPIDTQYF.

The gene calls are TRBV28 and TRBJ2-5, with D unclear. Deletions cut 1 base from V and 0 bases from J, with 6 bases between. The CDR3 extends over 14 amino acids. Germline V gene sequence: CDR1 MDHEN, CDR2 SYDVKM. The CDR3 is CASSLYPYQETQYF. CDR3 coding DNA: TGTGCCAGCAGTTTATACCCGTACCAAGAGACCCAGTACTTC.

The table lists this clone with a count of one. The chain recombines TRBV11-2 with TRBJ2-3; possibly TRBD1 or TRBD2 for D (8 bases each). Trimming took off 5 bases at V and 1 base at J, with 25 bases between the two ends. Looked up from germline, CDR1 is SGHAT and CDR2 is FQNNGV. This CDR3 is built from 19 residues. CDR3 DNA sequence: TGTGCCAGCAGCCCTCGCGGGGGGTTTGGACAGGGACGCACAGATACGCAGTATTTT. Translation: CASSPRGGFGQGRTDTQYF.

This chain joins TRBV19 and TRBJ1-2; 7 bases map to TRBD1. The V segment lost 5 bases and the J segment 2 bases; nucleotides outside the gene matches: 5. This CDR3 comprises 14 residues. Looked up from germline, CDR1 is LNHDA and CDR2 is SQIVND (reference sequence). The chain's CDR3 is CASSQTGINYGYTF. The CDR3 DNA follows: TGTGCCAGTAGTCAGACAGGGATCAACTATGGCTACACCTTC. Based on the CDR3 plus reference TRBV19 and TRBJ1-2, the full variable domain is DGGITQSPKYLFRKEGQNVTLSCEQNLNHDAMYWYRQDPGQGLRLIYYSQIVNDFQKGDIAEGYSVSREKKESFPLTVTSAQKNPTAFYLCASSQTGINYGYTFGSGTRLTVV.